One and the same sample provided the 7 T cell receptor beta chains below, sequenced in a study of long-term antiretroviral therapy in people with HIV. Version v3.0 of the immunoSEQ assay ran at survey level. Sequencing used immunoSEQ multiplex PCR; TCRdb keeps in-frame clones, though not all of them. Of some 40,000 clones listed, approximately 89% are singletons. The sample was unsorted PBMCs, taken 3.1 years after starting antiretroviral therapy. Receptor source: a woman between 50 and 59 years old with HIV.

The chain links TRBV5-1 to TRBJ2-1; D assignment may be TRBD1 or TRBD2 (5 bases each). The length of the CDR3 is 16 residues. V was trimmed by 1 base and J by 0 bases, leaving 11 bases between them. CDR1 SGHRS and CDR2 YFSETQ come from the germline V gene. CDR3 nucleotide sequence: TGCGCCAGCAGCTTGTGGGGGACCAGCTCCTACAATGAGCAGTTCTTC. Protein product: CASSLWGTSSYNEQFF.

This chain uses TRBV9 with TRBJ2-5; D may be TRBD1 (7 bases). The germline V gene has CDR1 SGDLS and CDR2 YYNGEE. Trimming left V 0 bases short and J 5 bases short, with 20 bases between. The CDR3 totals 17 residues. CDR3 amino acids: CASSVAGGHRLSETQYF. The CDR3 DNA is TGTGCCAGCAGCGTAGCAGGGGGGCACAGACTCTCGGAGACCCAGTACTTC.

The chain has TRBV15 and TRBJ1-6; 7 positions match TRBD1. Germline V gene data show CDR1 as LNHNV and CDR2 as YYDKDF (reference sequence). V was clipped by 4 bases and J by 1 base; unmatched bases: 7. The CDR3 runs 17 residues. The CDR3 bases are TGTGCCACCAGCAACACAGGGGCTCGGTCCTATAATTCACCCCTCCACTTT. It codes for CATSNTGARSYNSPLHF. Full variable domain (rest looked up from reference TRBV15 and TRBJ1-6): DAMVIQNPRYQVTQFGKPVTLSCSQTLNHNVMYWYQQKSSQAPKLLFHYYDKDFNNEADTPDNFQSRRPNTSFCFLDIRSPGLGDTAMYLCATSNTGARSYNSPLHFGNGTRLTVT.

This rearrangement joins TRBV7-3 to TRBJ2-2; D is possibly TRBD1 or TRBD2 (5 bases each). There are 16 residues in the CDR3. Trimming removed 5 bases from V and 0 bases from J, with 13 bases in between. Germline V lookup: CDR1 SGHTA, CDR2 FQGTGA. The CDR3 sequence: CASSRRGVANTGELFF. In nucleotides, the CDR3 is TGTGCCAGCAGCCGCCGAGGGGTAGCGAACACCGGGGAGCTGTTTTTT.

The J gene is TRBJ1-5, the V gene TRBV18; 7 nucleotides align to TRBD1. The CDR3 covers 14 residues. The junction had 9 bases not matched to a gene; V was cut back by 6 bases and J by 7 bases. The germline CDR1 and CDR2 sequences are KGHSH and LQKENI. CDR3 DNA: TGTGCCAGCTCCCCTTCAGGGGGGTCACAGCCCCAGCATTTT. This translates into CASSPSGGSQPQHF.

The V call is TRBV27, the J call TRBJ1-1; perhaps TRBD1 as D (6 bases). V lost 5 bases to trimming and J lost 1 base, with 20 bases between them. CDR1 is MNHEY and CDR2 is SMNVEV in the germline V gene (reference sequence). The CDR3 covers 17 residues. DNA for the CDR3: TGTGCCAGCAGTCCACTCGAAATTCAGGGGCCGAACACTGAAGCTTTCTTT. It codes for CASSPLEIQGPNTEAFF.

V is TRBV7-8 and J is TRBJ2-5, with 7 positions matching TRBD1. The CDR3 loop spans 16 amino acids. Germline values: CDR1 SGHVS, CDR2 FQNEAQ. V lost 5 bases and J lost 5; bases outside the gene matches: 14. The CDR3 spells CASSPRERGLSETQYF. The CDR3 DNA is TGTGCCAGCAGCCCCCGAGAAAGGGGGCTATCTGAGACCCAGTACTTC.